This T cell receptor beta chain was identified during a study of T cells in Graves' hyperthyroidism and ophthalmopathy (dated by TCRdb to between 2019 and 2020). Regarding the research as a whole: Peripheral blood samples were taken at initial diagnosis, before any treatment was given. TCR V-J signatures able to tell the groups apart were searched for in a discovery cohort of approximately 95 patients, of whom more than 40 had Graves' ophthalmopathy and roughly 57 had stable Graves' hyperthyroidism. Prospective prediction of ophthalmopathy was tested in an independent validation cohort of 18 to 20 hyperthyroidism patients and 17 patients who later progressed to ophthalmopathy. The 75 to 100 discovery patients were randomly split 7:3 into training and test sets. Thyroid tissue and blood T-cell repertoires from six Graves' hyperthyroidism patients were also compared in the study. After blood sampling, hyperthyroidism patients were treated with methimazole at a starting dose of 30 mg daily, and ophthalmopathy patients were treated with high-dose intravenous methylprednisolone. The paper describes TCR Vbeta CDR3 sequencing of about 140 peripheral blood samples, made up of some 42 ophthalmopathy patients, around 78 hyperthyroidism patients and 17 progressor patients. Points the paper makes about the study in general: A model built on a 13 V-J signature distinguished ophthalmopathy from stable hyperthyroidism, reaching about 88% sensitivity and around 81% specificity in cross-validation and 80%/75% in testing. In validation, progression to ophthalmopathy was predicted by the model with roughly 69% sensitivity and around 75% specificity, a median of approximately 6.5 months before onset. No statistical method was used to set the sample size in advance, and investigators knew the group allocation. Blood samples also contained most of the expanded thyroid clonotypes (frequency above 0.001), which suggests that blood repertoires may reflect thyroid immune responses.

There are a few counts of this clonotype. The clone's antigen remains unknown. It has no much larger one-base neighbor in the sample; base qualities were not kept. The TCR beta CDR3 regions were amplified from RNA transcripts. For the first round of RT-PCR on the TCR CDR3, the HTBI primer set was used together with the Qiagen OneStep RT-PCR kit. Libraries were constructed in a second round of multiplex PCR, after which size selection and purification were performed. The libraries were sequenced on an Illumina HiSeq2000 using paired-end 100 bp reads. On the study's bioinformatics: SOAPnuke was used to process the raw data, removing reads that contained adapters or uncalled bases, had a mean Phred below 15, or lacked an exact match to the constant primer or identifier. High-quality paired reads were merged with COPE v1.2.5, and unique nucleotide sequences were defined as clonotypes. MiTCR v1.1 was used to align the clonotypes against IMGT TRBV, TRBD and TRBJ reference segments. The analysis included only V-J combinations with a frequency above 0.0001, which together covered around 99% of the repertoires. A TCS score was defined as the ratio between F50 (clonal expansion) and ExV (chaos), using BLOSUM62-based TCRdist between CDR3 peptides within each V-J. Welch's t-statistics and random forest reduced roughly 500 V-J features to about 12, which were used in a naive Bayes classifier (R e1071). Clones were called with MiXCR by TCRdb after fastp trimmed the public reads at Q25, and only in-frame beta chains were retained. CDR3 protein duplicates are merged, each entry listing the most common genes and DNA. The V and J calls here are based on TCRdb, not the publication. The sample data list under 650,000 distinct CDR3 sequences, and 15% to 20% of these were observed just once. The ten largest clones add up to 3.8% of the sample.

Stable Graves' hyperthyroidism was defined as no progression to ophthalmopathy during 18 months of follow-up. Hyperthyroidism patients were newly diagnosed, with disease duration under 2 months, and aged 18 to 65 years. The study excluded patients with uncontrolled infections, other autoimmune diseases, pregnancy or lactation. Diagnoses relied on clinical symptoms, serum thyroxine and TRAb, thyroid ultrasound and orbital computed tomography. Ficoll-Paque density gradient centrifugation was used to isolate PBMCs from 8 to 10 ml of fresh peripheral blood. Total RNA was extracted using Trizol reagent, and RNA quality was assessed on an Agilent 2100 Bioanalyzer. The sequence was collected from a woman in her 30s with Graves' hyperthyroidism. Material: blood.

The CDR3 region has the sequence CASSYSWQGSYGYTF. The DNA sequence reads TGTGCCAGCAGTTACTCATGGCAGGGCTCCTATGGCTACACCTTC. The rearrangement combines TRBV6-5 with TRBJ1-2; the D region possibly corresponds to TRBD1 (5 bases align). The junction shows trimming of 0 bases on V and 4 bases on J, plus 12 bases between the germline ends. In the germline V gene, CDR1 corresponds to MNHEY and CDR2 to SVGAGI. CDR3 length: 15 amino acids, cysteine to phenylalanine. Only the CDR3 region is kept as DNA, spanning 45 bases read in frame from base 1.